Presented here are 5 T cell receptor beta chains from one specimen sequenced in a study of CDR3 diversity in severe acne. TCRdb re-called the PCR reads with MiXCR, one entry per CDR3 protein. Among some 85,000 distinct CDR3 sequences listed, approximately 49% were seen once. Sequenced input: blood. Receptors were obtained from a male donor with severe acne vulgaris.

The chain joins TRBV28 to TRBJ2-5, with unresolved D. CDR1 and CDR2 from the germline V gene are MDHEN and SYDVKM. Between the trimmed V and J ends, which lost 4 bases and 0 bases, there was a span of 6 bases. The CDR3 covers 13 residues. Here the CDR3 DNA reads TGTGCCAGCAGTTCGATGTACCAAGAGACCCAGTACTTC. The encoded protein is CASSSMYQETQYF.

V is TRBV11-3 and J is TRBJ2-5; D is unclear. The germline V and J ends were trimmed by 6 bases and 5 bases, with 10 bases remaining between them. The CDR3 extends over 12 amino acids. CDR1 is SGHNT and CDR2 is YENEEA in the germline V gene. The CDR3 DNA reads TGTGCCAGCAGTTACCTGGGGGAGACCCAGTACTTC. Protein sequence: CASSYLGETQYF.

The CDR3 is CASRRDGTAISGNTIYF. CDR3 bases: TGTGCCAGTAGAAGGGATGGGACAGCCATCTCTGGAAACACCATATATTTT. This chain joins TRBV19 and TRBJ1-3; 7 bases match TRBD1. The length of the CDR3 is 17 residues. Germline values: CDR1 LNHDA, CDR2 SQIVND (reference sequence). Trimming at V came to 6 bases and at J to 0 bases, leaving 11 bases not matched to a gene.

The rearrangement uses TRBV7-9 and TRBJ2-7, with TRBD2 matching over 8 bases. V lost 5 bases and J lost 4; bases outside the gene matches: 10. Per the germline V gene, CDR1 is SEHNR and CDR2 is FQNEAQ (reference sequence). This CDR3 has 15 amino acids. DNA of the CDR3: TGTGCCAGCAGCCCCCGGGAGGGGGAGATGTACGAGCAGTACTTC. Encoded protein: CASSPREGEMYEQYF.

This clonotype was seen ten or more times. The chain carries TRBV5-1 and TRBJ2-1, with 12 positions matching TRBD2. The length of the CDR3 is 16 residues. Trimming took 3 bases from V and 9 from J; bases not matched to a gene: 10. Germline loops: CDR1 SGHRS, CDR2 YFSETQ. CDR3 region: CASSWGLAGSIGEQFF. The CDR3 coding sequence is TGCGCCAGCAGCTGGGGACTAGCGGGTAGTATTGGTGAGCAGTTCTTC. The complete variable domain, with remaining parts taken from reference TRBV5-1 and TRBJ2-1, reads KAGVTQTPRYLIKTRGQQVTLSCSPISGHRSVSWYQQTPGQGLQFLFEYFSETQRNKGNFPGRFSGRQFSNSRSEMNVSTLELGDSALYLCASSWGLAGSIGEQFFGPGTRLTVL.